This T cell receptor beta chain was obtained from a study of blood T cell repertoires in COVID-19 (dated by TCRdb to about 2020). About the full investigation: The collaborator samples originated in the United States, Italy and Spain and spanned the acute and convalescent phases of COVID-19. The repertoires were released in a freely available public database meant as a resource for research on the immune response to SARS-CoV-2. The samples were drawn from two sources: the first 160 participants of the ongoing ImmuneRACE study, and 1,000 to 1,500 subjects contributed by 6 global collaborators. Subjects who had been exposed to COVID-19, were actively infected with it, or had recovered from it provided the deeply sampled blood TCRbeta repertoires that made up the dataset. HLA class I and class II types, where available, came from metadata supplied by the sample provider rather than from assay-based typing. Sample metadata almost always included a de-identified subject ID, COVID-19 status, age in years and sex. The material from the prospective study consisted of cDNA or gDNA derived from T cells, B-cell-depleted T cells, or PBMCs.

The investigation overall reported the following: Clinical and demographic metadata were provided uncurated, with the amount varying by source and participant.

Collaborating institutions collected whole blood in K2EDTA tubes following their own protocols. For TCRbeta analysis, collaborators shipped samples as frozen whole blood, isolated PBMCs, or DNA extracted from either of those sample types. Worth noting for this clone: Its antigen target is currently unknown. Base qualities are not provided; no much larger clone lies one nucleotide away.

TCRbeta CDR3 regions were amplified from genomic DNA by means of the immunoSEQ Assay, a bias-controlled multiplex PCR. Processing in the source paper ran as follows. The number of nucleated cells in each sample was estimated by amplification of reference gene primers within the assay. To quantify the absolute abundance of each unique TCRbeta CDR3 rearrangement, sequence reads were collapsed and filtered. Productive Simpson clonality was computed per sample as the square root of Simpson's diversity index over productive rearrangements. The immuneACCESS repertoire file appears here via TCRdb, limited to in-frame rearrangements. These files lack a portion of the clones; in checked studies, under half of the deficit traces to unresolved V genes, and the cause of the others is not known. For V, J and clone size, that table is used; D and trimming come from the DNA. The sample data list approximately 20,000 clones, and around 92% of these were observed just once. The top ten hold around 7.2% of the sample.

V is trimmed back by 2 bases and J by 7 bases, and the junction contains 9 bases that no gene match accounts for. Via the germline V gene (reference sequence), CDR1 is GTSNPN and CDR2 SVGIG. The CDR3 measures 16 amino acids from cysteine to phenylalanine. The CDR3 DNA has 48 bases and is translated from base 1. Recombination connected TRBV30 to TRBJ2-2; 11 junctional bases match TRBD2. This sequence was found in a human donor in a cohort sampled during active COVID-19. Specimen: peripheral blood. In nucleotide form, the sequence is TGTGCCTGGAGTTTTACTAGCGGGAGAATAGGCGGGGAGCTGTTTTTT. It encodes CAWSFTSGRIGGELFF.